The 26 T cell receptor beta chains listed next were all sequenced from one sample in a study of cytomegalovirus exposure and HLA in healthy donors. Assay: immunoSEQ multiplex PCR; the TCRdb copy retains only in-frame clones and omits some. This table has about 220,000 clones, approximately 80% appearing once. Specimen: PBMCs. The receptors were gathered from a woman aged 25-40 years in good health and CMV-seropositive.

CDR3 sequence: CASKVGLAENIQYF. The CDR3 DNA is TGTGCCAGCAAGGTGGGACTAGCGGAAAACATTCAGTACTTC. The rearrangement links TRBV2 to TRBJ2-4, with 11 bases aligning to TRBD2. Trimming took 7 bases from V and 5 from J; bases not matched to a gene: 4. The germline V gene encodes CDR1 SNHLY and CDR2 FYNNEI. The CDR3 totals 14 residues. Variable domain in full (rest from reference TRBV2 and TRBJ2-4): EPEVTQTPSHQVTQMGQEVILRCVPISNHLYFYWYRQILGQKVEFLVSFYNNEISEKSEIFDDQFSVERPDGSNFTLKIRSTKLEDSAMYFCASKVGLAENIQYFGAGTRLSVL.

The chain combines TRBV27 with TRBJ1-1; no clear D. This CDR3 is built from 15 residues. The germline V gene encodes CDR1 MNHEY and CDR2 SMNVEV (reference sequence). The V end was cut by 10 bases, the J end by 0 bases, with 18 bases between. Here the CDR3 DNA reads TGTGCCACCCAGCCCGGGTATGGCGTGAACACTGAAGCTTTCTTT. Its protein product is CATQPGYGVNTEAFF.

The chain joins TRBV4-1 to TRBJ2-3; no firm D call. The CDR3 is 14 residues long. CDR1 and CDR2 from the germline V gene are MGHRA and YSYEKL. The V end was cut by 0 bases, the J end by 0 bases, with 4 bases between. This CDR3 is CASSQEGSTDTQYF. The CDR3 bases are TGCGCCAGCAGCCAAGAAGGGAGCACAGATACGCAGTATTTT.

The V and J genes are TRBV28 and TRBJ1-4; TRBD1 matches at 10 bases. The V segment lost 8 bases and the J segment 8 bases; nucleotides outside the gene matches: 11. The germline V gene has CDR1 MDHEN and CDR2 SYDVKM. The CDR3 is made up of 15 amino acids. The CDR3 here is CASGMTGGSGEKLFF. CDR3 bases: TGTGCCAGCGGTATGACAGGGGGCTCGGGCGAAAAACTGTTTTTT.

This chain links TRBV12-5 with TRBJ2-7; no clear D gene. CDR3 size: 11 residues. CDR1 and CDR2 from the germline V gene are LGHNT and FRNRAP. Trimming pared 5 bases from V and 2 bases from J, leaving 4 bases between. CDR3 in DNA: TGTGCTAGTGGTATGACCTACGAGCAGTACTTC. Translation: CASGMTYEQYF.

The chain recombines TRBV15 with TRBJ1-1; no firm D call. Germline loops: CDR1 LNHNV, CDR2 YYDKDF (reference sequence). The length of the CDR3 is 15 residues. Trimming shortened V by 0 bases and J by 4 bases, and 12 bases separated the two germline ends. The CDR3 nucleotides are TGTGCCACCAGCAGAGATCTAGAGGGATCCACTGAAGCTTTCTTT. Amino acids: CATSRDLEGSTEAFF.

This clone was seen a single time. The rearrangement uses TRBV11-3 and TRBJ2-1; 10 bases line up with TRBD1. Per the germline V gene, CDR1 is SGHNT and CDR2 is YENEEA. The CDR3 sequence is 15 residues long. V lost 5 bases to trimming and J lost 2 bases; unmatched junction nucleotides: 3. As DNA, the CDR3 is TGTGCCAGCAGCCGTGGACAGGGGGCCTACAATGAGCAGTTCTTC. Amino acid sequence: CASSRGQGAYNEQFF.

This chain uses TRBV9 with TRBJ1-2; D ambiguous. The CDR3 covers 13 residues. Trimming removed 2 bases at V and 4 bases at J, with 9 bases between. Germline V gene sequence: CDR1 SGDLS, CDR2 YYNGEE. The CDR3 DNA reads TGTGCCAGCAGCGTCGATGTGTCCTATGGCTACACCTTC. This gives the protein CASSVDVSYGYTF.

The chain couples TRBV2 to TRBJ2-2; 9 nucleotides match TRBD1. J lost 7 bases, V lost 6 bases, and 12 bases had no gene match. From germline, CDR1 is SNHLY and CDR2 FYNNEI. CDR3 size: 16 residues. The CDR3 region has the DNA TGTGCCAGCAGACCCCGGGACAGGGCATTAGGCGGGGAGCTGTTTTTT. Translating it yields CASRPRDRALGGELFF.

The chain carries TRBV9 and TRBJ2-7, with D possibly matching TRBD1 (6 bases). This CDR3 region has 13 residues. Germline assignment: CDR1 SGDLS and CDR2 YYNGEE. The ends were cut back, 0 bases at V and 2 bases at J, with 6 bases in the middle. The CDR3 region has the DNA TGTGCCAGCAGCGTAGGGACAGCCTACGAGCAGTACTTC. The encoded protein is CASSVGTAYEQYF.

This chain connects TRBV5-1 to TRBJ2-5; no firm D call. V was clipped by 4 bases and J by 4 bases, with 5 bases between them. Germline V gives CDR1 SGHRS, CDR2 YFSETQ. The CDR3 spans 11 residues. The CDR3 DNA follows: TGCGCCAGCAGCGCCCGAGAGACCCAGTACTTC. It codes for CASSARETQYF.

The chain uses TRBV5-6 and TRBJ1-2; TRBD1 is a possible D gene (6 bases). Per the germline V gene, CDR1 is SGHDT and CDR2 is YYEEEE. V was trimmed by 4 bases and J by 1 base, leaving 14 bases between them. The CDR3 contains 15 residues. The CDR3 DNA sequence: TGTGCCAGCAGCCCGGACAGTTCCTTTAACTATGGCTACACCTTC. Encoded protein: CASSPDSSFNYGYTF.

Regarding this clone: An end of the junction does not agree with germline; a read error may underlie this. The chain employs TRBV5-1 and TRBJ2-7; D uncertain. This CDR3 region has 15 residues. The V gene's germline CDR1 is SGHRS and CDR2 YFSETQ. The CDR3 region is CASSLTTGSTYEQYF. As DNA, the CDR3 is TGCGCCAGCAGCCTCACGACCGGCTCGACCTACGAGCAGTATTTC.

The chain links TRBV6-1 to TRBJ2-5; perhaps D is TRBD1 or TRBD2 (7 bases each). V lost 6 bases, J lost 2 bases, and 16 bases lay in between. This CDR3 is 15 amino acids long. Germline lookup yields CDR1 MNHNS and CDR2 SASEGT. This CDR3 reads CASSPSGTVQETQYF. The CDR3 nucleotides are TGTGCCAGCAGCCCAAGCGGGACAGTTCAAGAGACCCAGTACTTC.

The CDR3 here is CASSLGGPGQGLSRNTGELFF. The CDR3 DNA reads as TGTGCCAGCAGTTTAGGGGGTCCGGGACAGGGTCTTTCAAGAAACACCGGGGAGCTGTTTTTT. The chain carries TRBV27 and TRBJ2-2, with 9 bases fitting TRBD1. Looked up from germline, CDR1 is MNHEY and CDR2 is SMNVEV (reference sequence). V shed 2 bases and J 2 bases; nucleotides not matched to a gene: 18. CDR3 length equals 21 residues.

The chain recombines TRBV6-6 with TRBJ1-2, with D possibly TRBD1 on 6 matching bases. The CDR3 consists of 13 residues. The V end was cut by 4 bases, the J end by 8 bases, with 14 bases between. CDR1 and CDR2 (germline): MNHNY, SVGAGI (reference sequence). For the CDR3, the DNA is TGTGCCAGCAGTTTGGGGGCGGGGGCCGGCTACACCTTC. It encodes CASSLGAGAGYTF.

The chain couples TRBV5-1 to TRBJ1-1; possible D gene TRBD1, 6 bases. CDR1 and CDR2 from the germline V gene are SGHRS and YFSETQ. The CDR3 extends over 14 amino acids. Deletions cut 4 bases from V and 10 bases from J, with 20 bases between. The CDR3 DNA reads as TGCGCCAGCAGCCCAACACAGGGCTGGATTACAGCTTTCTTT. Its protein is CASSPTQGWITAFF. The full variable domain, its missing parts supplied by reference TRBV5-1 and TRBJ1-1, is KAGVTQTPRYLIKTRGQQVTLSCSPISGHRSVSWYQQTPGQGLQFLFEYFSETQRNKGNFPGRFSGRQFSNSRSEMNVSTLELGDSALYLCASSPTQGWITAFFGQGTRLTVV.

The rearrangement joins TRBV30 to TRBJ2-1; the match to TRBD2 covers 8 bases. V dropped 0 bases and J dropped 1; count of bases not matched to a gene: 2. CDR3 size: 15 residues. The germline V gene encodes CDR1 GTSNPN and CDR2 SVGIG (reference sequence). CDR3 in amino acids: CAWSVVAGSYNEQFF. CDR3 in DNA: TGTGCCTGGAGTGTAGTAGCGGGGTCCTACAATGAGCAGTTCTTC.

This clone appeared once. The chain uses TRBV13 and TRBJ2-1; maybe TRBD1 (7 bases). The CDR3 totals 16 residues. The germline V gene has CDR1 PRHDT and CDR2 FYEKMQ (reference sequence). V dropped 7 bases and J dropped 0 bases, with 16 bases sitting between them. As DNA, the CDR3 is TGTGCCAGCACTCCCAGGGGGGAAGGCTCCTACAATGAGCAGTTCTTC. As protein: CASTPRGEGSYNEQFF.

The chain combines TRBV6-1 with TRBJ2-1; D not resolved. Trimming removed 2 bases from V and 4 bases from J, with 9 bases in between. Germline V gene lookup returns CDR1 MNHNS and CDR2 SASEGT. The CDR3 length is 14 residues. CDR3 DNA: TGTGCCAGCAGTGAATATAGCCCGTACAATGAGCAGTTCTTC. This codes for CASSEYSPYNEQFF.

The rearrangement joins TRBV5-1 to TRBJ1-1; tentative D call: TRBD1 (5 bases). From germline, CDR1 is SGHRS and CDR2 YFSETQ. The CDR3 spans 16 residues. V was cut by 0 bases and J by 0 bases, with 12 bases left in between. This CDR3 is CASSLVWGLVNTEAFF. The CDR3, as DNA: TGCGCCAGCAGCTTGGTCTGGGGCCTCGTGAACACTGAAGCTTTCTTT.

The chain recombines TRBV2 with TRBJ2-4, with 10 bases fitting TRBD1. Germline trimming cut 6 bases from V and 9 bases from J; bases unmatched to any gene: 8. Germline values: CDR1 SNHLY, CDR2 FYNNEI. The CDR3 covers 14 residues. This chain's CDR3 is CASSAGQGLGIQYF. The CDR3, as DNA: TGTGCCAGCAGCGCGGGACAGGGGCTCGGCATTCAGTACTTC.

A single count supports this clone. V gene TRBV7-2 combines with J gene TRBJ1-5, with 10 bases matching TRBD1. Germline CDR1 and CDR2: SGHTA and FQGNSA. The CDR3 is made up of 15 amino acids. Trimming removed 6 bases from V and 7 bases from J; junction bases left unmatched: 9. The CDR3 loop reads CASSWGGTGVQPQHF. The CDR3 DNA sequence: TGTGCCAGCAGTTGGGGGGGGACAGGGGTCCAGCCCCAGCATTTT.

The CDR3 DNA reads as TGCAGCGTTGAGAAAGGCCAAGAGACCCAGTACTTC. It specifies CSVEKGQETQYF. The rearrangement uses TRBV29-1 and TRBJ2-5; no clear D gene. The germline gives CDR1 SQVTM, CDR2 ANQGSEA. The CDR3 consists of 12 residues. Between the trimmed V and J ends, which lost 3 bases and 1 base, there was a span of 6 bases. Drawing the rest from reference TRBV29-1 and TRBJ2-5, the complete variable domain is SAVISQKPSRDICQRGTSLTIQCQVDSQVTMMFWYRQQPGQSLTLIATANQGSEATYESGFVIDKFPISRPNLTFSTLTVSNMSPEDSSIYLCSVEKGQETQYFGPGTRLLVL.

The chain joins TRBV21-1 to TRBJ2-7. TRBV21-1 is a pseudogene segment. CDR3 length: 14 residues. The CDR3 nucleotides read TGTGCCAGCAGCATGACAGAGGGGTCCTACGAGCAGTACTTC. This encodes CASSMTEGSYEQYF.

This chain connects TRBV25-1 to TRBJ1-1; D uncertain. This CDR3 has 12 residues. Trimming pared 6 bases from V and 1 base from J, leaving 6 bases between. Germline V CDR1 and CDR2: MGHDK, SYGVNS. CDR3 sequence: CASSYRNTEAFF. As DNA, the CDR3 is TGTGCCAGCAGCTACAGGAACACTGAAGCTTTCTTT.